These 14 T cell receptor beta chains originate from one sample sequenced in a study of Tregs in tolerant kidney transplant recipients. Profiling relied on immunoSEQ multiplex PCR, and the TCRdb table lists in-frame clones only, not all of them. This table has 84,000 or so clones, 90% to 95% appearing once. Recipients received nonmyeloablative bone marrow transplants from related graft donors, with transient mixed chimerism. The sample was CD4+ T cells from blood (PBMCs), taken 12 months after the transplant. Receptors were obtained from a human patient who received a combined kidney and bone marrow transplant. The graft donor may account for some of the T cells.

The V and J genes are TRBV7-8 and TRBJ1-2; D unclear. The V end lost 5 bases, the J end lost 5 bases, and 18 bases lay between the germline ends. This CDR3 has 15 amino acids. The germline V gene encodes CDR1 SGHVS and CDR2 FQNEAQ. CDR3 DNA: TGTGCCAGCAGCCCTGGAGGAGATTTTCTTTATGGCTACACCTTC. Translating gives CASSPGGDFLYGYTF.

Here the CDR3 reads CAIRDTGGPGNTIYF. The CDR3 DNA reads as TGTGCCATCAGGGATACAGGGGGCCCTGGAAACACCATATATTTT. V gene TRBV10-3 combines with J gene TRBJ1-3; TRBD1 aligns across 9 bases. The germline V gene encodes CDR1 ENHRY and CDR2 SYGVKD. This CDR3 has 15 residues. J gave up 2 bases and V 6 bases, and 5 bases lay outside the gene matches.

The CDR3 DNA reads as TGTGCCATCACAAGGGACAGTCACTCACTTCAGTACTTC. This translates into CAITRDSHSLQYF. The chain employs TRBV10-3 and TRBJ2-4; TRBD1 aligns across 7 bases. This CDR3 region has 13 residues. Trimming removed 7 bases from V and 11 bases from J; junction bases left unmatched: 11. Germline CDR1 and CDR2: ENHRY and SYGVKD.

The CDR3 DNA is TGTGCCAGCAGACCAAAGCGACAGGACCCTGAAGCTTTCTTT. It is translated as CASRPKRQDPEAFF. The chain carries TRBV7-2 and TRBJ1-1, with D possibly matching TRBD1 (6 bases). Trimming stripped 6 bases from V and 6 bases from J, with 17 bases between. The germline gives CDR1 SGHTA, CDR2 FQGNSA. CDR3 length equals 14 residues. Filled out from reference TRBV7-2 and TRBJ1-1, the complete variable domain reads GAGVSQSPSNKVTEKGKDVELRCDPISGHTALYWYRQSLGQGLEFLIYFQGNSAPDKSGLPSDRFSAERTGGSVSTLTIQRTQQEDSAVYLCASRPKRQDPEAFFGQGTRLTVV.

V is TRBV19 and J is TRBJ2-7; 10 bases line up with TRBD1. V gave up 4 bases and J gave up 1 base; unmatched junction bases: 7. The germline V gene encodes CDR1 LNHDA and CDR2 SQIVND (reference sequence). This CDR3 has 16 residues. The CDR3: CASSTPGTGVSYEQYF. The CDR3 DNA reads as TGTGCCAGTAGTACGCCGGGGACAGGGGTTTCCTACGAGCAGTACTTC.

The rearrangement links TRBV2 to TRBJ2-3; TRBD2 is a possible D gene (6 bases). Germline lookup yields CDR1 SNHLY and CDR2 FYNNEI. Trimming removed 10 bases from V and 1 base from J, with 15 bases in between. The CDR3 loop spans 14 amino acids. Here the CDR3 reads CATLRDSRTDTQYF. CDR3 DNA: TGTGCCACCCTCCGGGACTCACGCACAGATACGCAGTATTTT. Variable domain in full (rest from reference TRBV2 and TRBJ2-3): EPEVTQTPSHQVTQMGQEVILRCVPISNHLYFYWYRQILGQKVEFLVSFYNNEISEKSEIFDDQFSVERPDGSNFTLKIRSTKLEDSAMYFCATLRDSRTDTQYFGPGTRLTVL.

This sequence joins TRBV18 and TRBJ2-3, with 7 bases lining up with TRBD1. With V trimmed by 6 bases and J by 1 base, 7 bases remained unmatched. This CDR3 comprises 15 residues. From germline, CDR1 is KGHSH and CDR2 LQKENI. The CDR3 DNA sequence: TGTGCCAGCTCCCCGGACAGGTATGGCACAGATACGCAGTATTTT. Its translation is CASSPDRYGTDTQYF.

Only a few counts were recorded for this clone. This CDR3 is CASSKTLTGRKLFF. The CDR3 region has the DNA TGTGCCAGCAGCAAGACCCTGACAGGGCGGAAACTGTTTTTT. The chain uses TRBV6-5 and TRBJ1-4; 7 bases line up with TRBD1. CDR3 length: 14 residues. V shed 6 bases, J shed 11 bases, and the junction held 12 bases outside the gene matches. The V gene's germline CDR1 is MNHEY and CDR2 SVGAGI.

The genes are TRBV11-2 and TRBJ1-1; weak D call: TRBD1 (5 bases). CDR1 and CDR2 (germline): SGHAT, FQNNGV. V was clipped by 7 bases and J by 1 base, with 16 bases between them. This CDR3 contains 15 residues. For the CDR3, the DNA is TGTGCCAGCAATACTCCCGGGGGTAGGAACACTGAAGCTTTCTTT. Amino acid sequence: CASNTPGGRNTEAFF. Looking up the rest from reference TRBV11-2 and TRBJ1-1 gives the full variable domain: EAGVAQSPRYKIIEKRQSVAFWCNPISGHATLYWYQQILGQGPKLLIQFQNNGVVDDSQLPKDRFSAERLKGVDSTLKIQPAKLEDSAVYLCASNTPGGRNTEAFFGQGTRLTVV.

Regarding this clone: A read error may account for a junction end that differs from germline. The chain joins TRBV7-6 to TRBJ2-2; 12 positions match TRBD2. Germline V gene data show CDR1 as SGHVS and CDR2 as FNYEAQ. CDR3 length: 15 amino acids. DNA of the CDR3: TGTGCCAGCAGCCTAGCGGGGGGGCTCGCCGGGGAGCTGTTTTTT. This encodes CASSLAGGLAGELFF. Full variable domain (rest looked up from reference TRBV7-6 and TRBJ2-2): GAGVSQSPRYKVTKRGQDVALRCDPISGHVSLYWYRQALGQGPEFLTYFNYEAQQDKSGLPNDRFSAERPEGSISTLTIQRTEQRDSAMYRCASSLAGGLAGELFFGEGSRLTVL.

The chain combines TRBV2 with TRBJ1-4; D is ambiguous. The V gene's germline CDR1 is SNHLY and CDR2 FYNNEI. Trimming shortened V by 7 bases and J by 8 bases, and 14 bases separated the two germline ends. CDR3 size: 13 residues. Written as DNA, the CDR3 is TGTGCCAGCAAAGTTACCCCTACCGAAAAACTGTTTTTT. It is translated as CASKVTPTEKLFF.

The chain carries TRBV4-3 and TRBJ2-7, with 11 positions matching TRBD1. V dropped 0 bases and J dropped 2; count of bases not matched to a gene: 3. This CDR3 has 16 residues. Germline CDR1 reads LGHNA; CDR2 reads YSLEER. This CDR3 reads CASSQDGTGGPYEQYF. In DNA, the CDR3 is TGCGCCAGCAGCCAAGACGGGACAGGGGGTCCCTACGAGCAGTACTTC.

This CDR3 is CASSLTGTAYEQYF. CDR3 sequence (DNA): TGTGCCAGCTCACTAACCGGGACAGCCTACGAGCAGTACTTC. The V gene is TRBV18, the J gene TRBJ2-7, with TRBD1 identical over 7 bases. The CDR3 extends over 14 amino acids. V lost 4 bases and J lost 2; bases outside the gene matches: 5. Germline V CDR1 and CDR2: KGHSH, LQKENI.

Comment on this clone: Its ends do not fully match the called genes, so a read error is possible. The chain employs TRBV19 and TRBJ2-1, with 9 bases aligning to TRBD2. Germline V lookup: CDR1 LNHDA, CDR2 SQIVND (reference sequence). The CDR3 is 16 residues long. This CDR3 is CASSPRLAEKYSEQFF. Here the CDR3 DNA reads TGTGCCAGTAGTCCCAGACTAGCGGAGAAGTACAGTGAGCAGTTCTTC.